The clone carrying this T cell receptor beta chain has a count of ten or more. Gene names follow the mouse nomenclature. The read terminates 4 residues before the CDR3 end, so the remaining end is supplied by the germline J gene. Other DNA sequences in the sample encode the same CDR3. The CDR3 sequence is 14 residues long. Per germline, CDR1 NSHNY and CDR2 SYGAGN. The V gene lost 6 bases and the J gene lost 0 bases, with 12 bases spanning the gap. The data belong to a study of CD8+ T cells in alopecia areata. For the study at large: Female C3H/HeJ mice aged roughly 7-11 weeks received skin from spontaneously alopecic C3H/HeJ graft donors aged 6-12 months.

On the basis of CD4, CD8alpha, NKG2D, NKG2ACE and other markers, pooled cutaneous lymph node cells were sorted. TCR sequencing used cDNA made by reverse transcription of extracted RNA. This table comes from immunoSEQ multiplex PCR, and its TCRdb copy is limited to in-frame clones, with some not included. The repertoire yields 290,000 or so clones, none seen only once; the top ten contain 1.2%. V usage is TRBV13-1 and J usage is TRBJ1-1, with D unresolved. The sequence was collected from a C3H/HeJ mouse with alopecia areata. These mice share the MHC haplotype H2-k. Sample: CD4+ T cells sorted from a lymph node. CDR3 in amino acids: CASIPDTANTEVFF. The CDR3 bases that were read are TGTGCCAGCATTCCTGACACGGCAAACACA.